The rows below give T cell receptor beta chains drawn from one sample of a study of blood T cells in healthy people across ages. TCRdb itself ran the 5' RACE reads through MiXCR, one entry per CDR3 protein. This sample has hundreds of thousands of distinct CDR3 sequences, with 25% to 30% found just once. The specimen sequenced was blood. Receptors were obtained from a woman of 80 years or more in good health. CDR3s include the opening cysteine and the closing phenylalanine or tryptophan. D genes are given only for firm matches. Clone size is not always given. Where it is, it says once, few, many or a class for expanded clones.

size: many; J: TRBJ2-5; V: TRBV12-3/TRBV12-4; D: .; length: 14; CDR3: CASSRRRWQETQYF; DNA: TGTGCCAGCAGCCGGCGGCGCTGGCAAGAGACCCAGTACTTC
size: many; J: TRBJ2-4; V: TRBV18; D: TRBD1; length: 13; CDR3: CASSPYDRGIQYF; DNA: TGTGCCAGCTCACCATATGACAGGGGCATTCAGTACTTC
size: .; J: TRBJ1-5; V: TRBV3-1; D: TRBD1; length: 14; CDR3: CASPGQGECQPQHF; DNA: TGTGCCAGCCCCGGACAGGGTGAGTGTCAGCCCCAGCATTTT
size: few; J: TRBJ2-3; V: TRBV20-1; D: .; length: 12; CDR3: CSASRRAGTQYF; DNA: TGCAGTGCTAGTAGGAGGGCAGGTACGCAGTATTTT
size: .; J: TRBJ2-3; V: TRBV5-5; D: TRBD2; length: 18; CDR3: CASSLGTLAGGPADSQYF; DNA: TGTGCCAGCAGCTTGGGGACCTTAGCGGGGGGGCCCGCAGATTCGCAGTATTTT
size: many; J: TRBJ2-3; V: TRBV4-3; D: .; length: 14; CDR3: CASSHDSSTDTQYF; DNA: TGCGCCAGCAGCCATGACAGTTCCACAGATACGCAGTATTTT
size: .; J: TRBJ2-7; V: TRBV7-2; D: .; length: 13; CDR3: CASSFPWGDEQYF; DNA: TGTGCCAGCAGCTTTCCGTGGGGAGACGAGCAGTACTTC
size: few; J: TRBJ1-5; V: TRBV12-3/TRBV12-4; D: TRBD1; length: 14; CDR3: CASSPDRGHQPQHF; DNA: TGTGCCAGCAGTCCGGACAGGGGGCATCAGCCCCAGCATTTT
size: .; J: TRBJ1-4; V: TRBV20-1; D: .; length: 15; CDR3: CSAGTLPSTNEKLFF; DNA: TGCAGTGCAGGGACACTTCCCTCAACTAATGAAAAACTGTTTTTT
size: .; J: TRBJ2-1; V: TRBV3-1; D: .; length: 13; CDR3: CASSQRGRGEQFF; DNA: TGTGCCAGCAGCCAAAGAGGGAGAGGTGAGCAGTTCTTC
size: .; J: TRBJ1-5; V: TRBV5-5; D: TRBD1; length: 15; CDR3: CAKIRDSRVDQPQHF; DNA: TGTGCCAAGATCCGGGACAGTAGAGTAGATCAGCCCCAGCATTTT
size: .; J: TRBJ1-2; V: TRBV20-1; D: .; length: 10; CDR3: CSGQDYGYTF; DNA: TGCAGTGGACAGGACTATGGCTACACCTTC
size: many; J: TRBJ2-1; V: TRBV4-2; D: .; length: 13; CDR3: CASSQERDNEQFF; DNA: TGTGCCAGCAGCCAAGAGCGCGACAATGAGCAGTTCTTC
size: few; J: TRBJ2-1; V: TRBV20-1; D: .; length: 15; CDR3: CSASNAGFPYNEQFF; DNA: TGCAGTGCTAGCAACGCCGGGTTCCCCTACAATGAGCAGTTCTTC
size: many; J: TRBJ2-3; V: TRBV10-3; D: TRBD2; length: 15; CDR3: CAISESLAGVDTQYF; DNA: TGTGCCATCAGTGAGTCCCTAGCGGGGGTCGATACGCAGTATTTT
size: many; J: TRBJ2-1; V: TRBV20-1; D: TRBD2; length: 14; CDR3: CSARLGGATNEQFF; DNA: TGCAGTGCTAGACTCGGGGGGGCCACCAATGAGCAGTTCTTC
size: .; J: TRBJ1-1; V: TRBV11-2; D: .; length: 15; CDR3: CASSMIAGWNTEAFF; DNA: TGTGCCAGCAGCATGATCGCGGGTTGGAACACTGAAGCTTTCTTT
size: few; J: TRBJ2-3; V: TRBV9; D: .; length: 16; CDR3: CASSVVSARRTDTQYF; DNA: TGTGCCAGCAGCGTAGTGTCGGCGAGACGCACAGATACGCAGTATTTT
size: few; J: TRBJ1-4; V: TRBV9; D: .; length: 14; CDR3: CASSVTATNEKLFF; DNA: TGTGCCAGCAGCGTAACTGCAACTAATGAAAAACTGTTTTTT
size: many; J: TRBJ2-1; V: TRBV10-3; D: .; length: 14; CDR3: CATRGGGLYNEQFF; DNA: TGTGCCACCCGCGGTGGGGGATTGTACAATGAGCAGTTCTTC
size: few; J: TRBJ2-1; V: TRBV7-7; D: .; length: 15; CDR3: CASSPGQTSYNEQFF; DNA: TGTGCCAGCAGCCCAGGACAGACTTCCTACAATGAGCAGTTCTTC
size: .; J: TRBJ2-1; V: TRBV7-9; D: TRBD1; length: 15; CDR3: CASRRGTGAFNEQFF; DNA: TGTGCCAGCAGAAGGGGGACAGGGGCTTTCAATGAGCAGTTCTTC
size: .; J: TRBJ1-4; V: TRBV7-9; D: TRBD1; length: 15; CDR3: CASSLVTGGDEKLFF; DNA: TGTGCCAGCAGCTTAGTGACAGGGGGCGATGAAAAACTGTTTTTT
size: .; J: TRBJ2-2; V: TRBV2; D: TRBD2; length: 14; CDR3: CASITSANTGELFF; DNA: TGTGCCAGCATAACTAGCGCGAACACCGGGGAGCTGTTTTTT
size: .; J: TRBJ1-1; V: TRBV30; D: TRBD1; length: 13; CDR3: CAWSEQGATEAFF; DNA: TGTGCCTGGAGTGAGCAGGGGGCCACTGAAGCTTTCTTT
size: many; J: TRBJ2-1; V: TRBV7-7; D: TRBD1; length: 19; CDR3: CASSLSPGGPGQGLNEQFF; DNA: TGTGCTAGCAGCTTATCTCCCGGGGGCCCGGGACAGGGGCTCAATGAGCAGTTCTTC
size: many; J: TRBJ1-4; V: TRBV12-3/TRBV12-4; D: .; length: 16; CDR3: CASSPSNTNRHEKLFF; DNA: TGTGCCAGCAGTCCCTCAAACACGAACCGCCATGAAAAACTGTTTTTT
size: .; J: TRBJ2-2; V: TRBV28; D: .; length: 16; CDR3: CASSWLTGFRTGELFF; DNA: TGTGCCAGCAGTTGGCTAACAGGGTTTCGCACCGGGGAGCTGTTTTTT
size: few; J: TRBJ2-2; V: TRBV5-5; D: .; length: 15; CDR3: CASSWGAGSAGELFF; DNA: TGTGCCAGCAGCTGGGGGGCAGGGTCGGCCGGGGAGCTGTTTTTT
size: many; J: TRBJ1-1; V: TRBV20-1; D: .; length: 13; CDR3: CSARDQGDTEAFF; DNA: TGCAGTGCTAGAGATCAGGGAGATACTGAAGCTTTCTTT
size: many; J: TRBJ1-5; V: TRBV20-1; D: .; length: 13; CDR3: CSATGHLNQPQHF; DNA: TGCAGTGCCACGGGACACCTCAATCAGCCCCAGCATTTT
size: .; J: TRBJ2-5; V: TRBV20-1; D: TRBD1; length: 16; CDR3: CSVQKEGTGSSNEQYF; DNA: TGCAGCGTTCAAAAAGAAGGGACAGGGAGTAGCAATGAGCAGTACTTC
size: few; J: TRBJ2-1; V: TRBV6-6; D: TRBD2; length: 17; CDR3: CASRDTSGAYSYNEQFF; DNA: TGTGCCAGCAGAGATACTAGCGGGGCATACTCCTACAATGAGCAGTTCTTC
size: .; J: TRBJ1-6; V: TRBV5-1; D: TRBD1; length: 14; CDR3: CASSWGDSRSPLHF; DNA: TGCGCCAGCAGCTGGGGGGACAGTCGTTCACCCCTCCACTTT
size: .; J: TRBJ2-2; V: TRBV27; D: TRBD2; length: 16; CDR3: CASRRLAGGDTGELFF; DNA: TGTGCCAGCAGACGGTTGGCGGGGGGGGACACCGGGGAGCTGTTTTTT
size: .; J: TRBJ1-5; V: TRBV20-1; D: .; length: 14; CDR3: CSARDFFNNQPQHF; DNA: TGCAGTGCTAGAGATTTTTTTAACAATCAGCCCCAGCATTTT
size: many; J: TRBJ1-2; V: TRBV3-1; D: .; length: 13; CDR3: CASSATGSYGYTF; DNA: TGTGCCAGCAGCGCGACAGGCTCCTATGGCTACACCTTC
size: .; J: TRBJ2-3; V: TRBV6-6; D: .; length: 13; CDR3: CASSMRAGDTQYF; DNA: TGTGCCAGCAGTATGAGGGCTGGAGATACGCAGTATTTT
size: .; J: TRBJ2-5; V: TRBV25-1; D: TRBD2; length: 16; CDR3: CASSDPGLAGLETQYF; DNA: TGTGCCAGCAGTGACCCCGGACTAGCGGGATTAGAGACCCAGTACTTC
size: .; J: TRBJ2-1; V: TRBV7-3; D: TRBD2; length: 16; CDR3: CASSPTSGGEGNEQFF; DNA: TGTGCCAGCAGCCCGACTAGCGGGGGGGAAGGGAATGAGCAGTTCTTC
size: .; J: TRBJ2-7; V: TRBV11-2; D: .; length: 12; CDR3: CASRITSYEQYF; DNA: TGTGCCAGCAGGATCACCTCCTACGAGCAGTACTTC
size: many; J: TRBJ2-7; V: TRBV6-6; D: TRBD2; length: 15; CDR3: CASSHRIAGSYEQYF; DNA: TGTGCCAGCAGCCACCGGATAGCGGGCTCCTACGAGCAGTACTTC
size: many; J: TRBJ1-2; V: TRBV29-1; D: .; length: 11; CDR3: CSVERGNGYTF; DNA: TGCAGCGTTGAAAGGGGGAATGGCTACACCTTC
size: few; J: TRBJ1-1; V: TRBV15; D: TRBD1; length: 12; CDR3: CATSGDTGVAFF; DNA: TGTGCCACCAGCGGCGATACAGGGGTAGCTTTCTTT
size: .; J: TRBJ1-5; V: TRBV20-1; D: .; length: 16; CDR3: CSASQARGYSNQPQHF; DNA: TGCAGTGCTAGTCAGGCCAGGGGATATAGCAATCAGCCCCAGCATTTT
size: many; J: TRBJ2-5; V: TRBV7-2; D: .; length: 14; CDR3: CASSRGTAQETQYF; DNA: TGTGCCAGCAGCCGGGGGACAGCTCAAGAGACCCAGTACTTC
size: many; J: TRBJ2-7; V: TRBV4-3; D: .; length: 15; CDR3: CASSQATDRPYEQYF; DNA: TGCGCCAGCAGCCAAGCTACGGACAGACCCTACGAGCAGTACTTC
size: few; J: TRBJ1-1; V: TRBV5-5; D: .; length: 13; CDR3: CASSLGRVTEAFF; DNA: TGTGCCAGCAGCCTCGGCAGGGTAACTGAAGCTTTCTTT
size: many; J: TRBJ1-1; V: TRBV29-1; D: TRBD1; length: 18; CDR3: CSVETWETGGWGNTEAFF; DNA: TGCAGCGTTGAAACATGGGAGACAGGGGGCTGGGGGAACACTGAAGCTTTCTTT
size: few; J: TRBJ2-7; V: TRBV21-1; D: .; length: 16; CDR3: CASSKAQGTVDYEQYF; DNA: TGTGCCAGCAGCAAAGCTCAAGGGACAGTGGATTACGAGCAGTACTTC
size: .; J: TRBJ1-1; V: TRBV14; D: TRBD1; length: 12; CDR3: CASSQDRGRAFF; DNA: TGTGCCAGCAGCCAGGACAGGGGGCGGGCTTTCTTT
size: many; J: TRBJ2-1; V: TRBV15; D: .; length: 14; CDR3: CATSRGTNYNEQFF; DNA: TGTGCCACCAGCAGAGGGACTAACTACAATGAGCAGTTCTTC
size: many; J: TRBJ2-1; V: TRBV20-1; D: TRBD2; length: 15; CDR3: CSASIETSGYNEQFF; DNA: TGCAGTGCTAGTATAGAGACTAGCGGCTACAATGAGCAGTTCTTC
size: .; J: TRBJ1-4; V: TRBV29-1; D: TRBD1; length: 16; CDR3: CSVVAGGYGANEKLFF; DNA: TGCAGCGTTGTGGCAGGGGGCTATGGAGCTAATGAAAAACTGTTTTTT
size: many; J: TRBJ2-3; V: TRBV27; D: .; length: 13; CDR3: CASSLIQDGTQYF; DNA: TGTGCCAGCAGTCTTATCCAGGACGGTACGCAGTATTTT
size: .; J: TRBJ2-2; V: TRBV12-3/TRBV12-4; D: TRBD2; length: 15; CDR3: CASRGLAGGVGELFF; DNA: TGTGCCAGCAGAGGACTAGCGGGGGGTGTCGGGGAGCTGTTTTTT
size: .; J: TRBJ1-1; V: TRBV7-2; D: .; length: 13; CDR3: CASSLMGTGAAFF; DNA: TGTGCCAGCAGCTTAATGGGGACCGGAGCGGCTTTCTTT
size: .; J: TRBJ1-1; V: TRBV7-2; D: TRBD1; length: 15; CDR3: CASSLDQDRGTEAFF; DNA: TGTGCCAGCAGCTTAGACCAGGACAGGGGCACTGAAGCTTTCTTT
size: many; J: TRBJ2-1; V: TRBV15; D: .; length: 12; CDR3: CATRDSYNEQFF; DNA: TGTGCCACCAGGGACAGCTACAATGAGCAGTTCTTC